This is a list of T cell receptor beta chains from one sample in a study of CD8 T cells in Susac syndrome. TCRdb independently ran MiXCR on the immunoSEQ multiplex PCR reads; one entry per CDR3 protein. The sample consists of a few hundred thousand distinct CDR3 sequences, about 90% of them appearing once. Source material: CD4+ T cells from PBMCs. The receptor source for this set is a human donor with multiple sclerosis. Both conserved end residues are part of each CDR3. Each record gives: clone size, CDR3 length, J gene, D gene, V gene, CDR3 protein, CDR3 DNA. A D gene is named only where the DNA matches it firmly. Not all rows give a size; the values are once, few, many and, for expanded clones, a class.

NA | 13 | TRBJ2-1 | NA | TRBV2 | CASSVDSSNEQFF | TGTGCCAGCAGTGTGGACTCCTCCAATGAGCAGTTCTTC
NA | 15 | TRBJ2-3 | TRBD2 | TRBV6-2/TRBV6-3 | CASRHRGLATDTQYF | TGTGCCAGCAGGCACAGGGGACTAGCAACAGATACGCAGTATTTT
NA | 12 | TRBJ2-1 | NA | TRBV20-1 | CSVLLTGNEQFF | TGCAGTGTCCTCCTGACAGGAAATGAGCAGTTCTTC
once | 16 | TRBJ2-1 | NA | TRBV5-4 | CASSLGGGNGHNEQFF | TGTGCCAGCAGCTTGGGAGGGGGGAACGGCCACAATGAGCAGTTCTTC
NA | 17 | TRBJ1-4 | NA | TRBV20-1 | CSAPTSGGGGTNEKLFF | TGCAGTGCTCCCACCTCGGGGGGAGGAGGCACTAATGAAAAACTGTTTTTT
NA | 11 | TRBJ2-5 | NA | TRBV18 | CASSWRETQYF | TGTGCCAGCTCATGGCGGGAGACCCAGTACTTC
once | 12 | TRBJ1-2 | NA | TRBV29-1 | CSAKWGNYGYTF | TGCAGCGCTAAATGGGGGAACTATGGCTACACCTTC
once | 17 | TRBJ2-1 | NA | TRBV30 | CAWIEGSGLPSYNEQFF | TGTGCCTGGATAGAGGGTAGCGGATTGCCGTCCTACAATGAGCAGTTCTTC
NA | 15 | TRBJ1-2 | TRBD1 | TRBV20-1 | CSARLARGESYGYTF | TGCAGTGCTAGATTGGCCAGGGGGGAATCCTATGGCTACACCTTC
NA | 15 | TRBJ1-3 | NA | TRBV7-9 | CASSLSRASENTIYF | TGTGCCAGCAGCCTGTCGCGTGCGTCAGAAAACACCATATATTTT
NA | 12 | TRBJ2-1 | NA | TRBV30 | CAWSPADLKQFF | TGTGCCTGGAGCCCGGCGGACTTGAAGCAGTTCTTC
NA | 13 | TRBJ2-6 | NA | TRBV29-1 | CSYTASGANVLTF | TGCAGCTACACGGCGAGTGGGGCCAACGTCCTGACTTTC
NA | 17 | TRBJ2-5 | TRBD2 | TRBV20-1 | CSASPGLAGGPRETQYF | TGCAGTGCTAGCCCGGGACTAGCGGGAGGGCCTCGGGAGACCCAGTACTTC
NA | 16 | TRBJ1-1 | NA | TRBV18 | CASSVMAGELNTEAFF | TGTGCCAGCTCAGTTATGGCAGGGGAATTGAACACTGAAGCTTTCTTT
NA | 16 | TRBJ2-7 | NA | TRBV6-2/TRBV6-3 | CASIIQGGDSSYEQYF | TGTGCCAGCATCATACAAGGGGGGGACAGCTCCTACGAGCAGTACTTC
NA | 14 | TRBJ1-1 | NA | TRBV19 | CATQRGGVNTEAFF | TGTGCCACCCAAAGGGGGGGCGTGAACACTGAAGCTTTCTTT
NA | 14 | TRBJ1-1 | NA | TRBV7-3 | CASSDRPFSTEAFF | TGTGCCAGCAGCGACAGGCCGTTCAGCACTGAAGCTTTCTTT
NA | 13 | TRBJ1-1 | NA | TRBV12-3/TRBV12-4 | CASSLLEYTEAFF | TGTGCCAGCAGTTTACTGGAGTACACTGAAGCTTTCTTT
NA | 14 | TRBJ2-7 | NA | TRBV27 | CASSFARIPYEQYF | TGTGCCAGCAGTTTTGCCCGGATCCCCTACGAGCAGTACTTC
NA | 16 | TRBJ1-6 | TRBD1 | TRBV20-1 | CSALNARQGIDSPLHF | TGCAGTGCTTTAAACGCCAGACAGGGGATTGATTCACCCCTCCACTTT
NA | 15 | TRBJ2-7 | NA | TRBV5-1 | CASSPTGTRNYEQYF | TGCGCCAGCAGCCCTACTGGGACGAGAAACTACGAGCAGTACTTC
NA | 12 | TRBJ2-7 | NA | TRBV20-1 | CSARPWTYEQYF | TGCAGTGCTAGACCCTGGACCTACGAGCAGTACTTC
NA | 16 | TRBJ2-7 | NA | TRBV5-6 | CASSWGERVWNYEQYF | TGTGCCAGCAGCTGGGGGGAGCGTGTGTGGAACTACGAGCAGTACTTC